This TCR beta chain was sequenced for a study of cytomegalovirus exposure and HLA in healthy donors. Each of the donors was a healthy bone marrow donor. Amplification used 60 Vbeta primers and 13 Jbeta primers. Produced via immunoSEQ multiplex PCR; TCRdb's table is partial and in-frame only. Among approximately 150,000 clones listed, about 85% were seen once. Trimming pared 2 bases from V and 8 bases from J, leaving 12 bases between. Looked up from germline, CDR1 is MDHEN and CDR2 is SYDVKM. The CDR3 contains 14 residues. The sequenced sample was PBMCs. The receptor comes from a human donor in good health. V and J are TRBV28 and TRBJ1-4; D uncertain. In nucleotides, the CDR3 is TGTGCCAGCAGTTTAGGTCCGGGTATGGAAAAACTGTTTTTT. It codes for CASSLGPGMEKLFF.